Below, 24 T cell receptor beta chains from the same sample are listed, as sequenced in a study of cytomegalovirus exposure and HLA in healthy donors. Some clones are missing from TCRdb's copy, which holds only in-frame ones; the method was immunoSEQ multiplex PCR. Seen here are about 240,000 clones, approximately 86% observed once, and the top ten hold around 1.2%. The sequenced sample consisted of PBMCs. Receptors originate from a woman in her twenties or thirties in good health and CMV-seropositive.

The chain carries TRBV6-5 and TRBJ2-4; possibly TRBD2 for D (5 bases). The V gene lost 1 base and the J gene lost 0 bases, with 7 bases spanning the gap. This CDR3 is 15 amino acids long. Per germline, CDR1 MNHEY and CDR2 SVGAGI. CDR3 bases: TGTGCCAGCAGTTACTTAGGACTAGCCAAAAACATTCAGTACTTC. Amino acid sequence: CASSYLGLAKNIQYF.

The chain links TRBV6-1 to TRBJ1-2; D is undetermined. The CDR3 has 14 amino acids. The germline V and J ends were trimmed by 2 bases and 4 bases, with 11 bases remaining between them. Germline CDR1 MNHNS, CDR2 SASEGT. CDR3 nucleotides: TGTGCCAGCAGTGAACTGATGACGGGCTATGGCTACACCTTC. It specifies CASSELMTGYGYTF.

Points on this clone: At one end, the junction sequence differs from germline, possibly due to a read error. CDR3 region: CASSPIGRGIQSRSPDF. CDR3 DNA sequence: TGTGCCAGCAGCCCAATTGGACGGGGGATCCAGAGTCGTTCCCCAGACTTC. The chain joins TRBV5-6 to TRBJ2-5, with D perhaps TRBD2 (6 bases). The CDR3 totals 17 residues. The V gene's germline CDR1 is SGHDT and CDR2 YYEEEE.

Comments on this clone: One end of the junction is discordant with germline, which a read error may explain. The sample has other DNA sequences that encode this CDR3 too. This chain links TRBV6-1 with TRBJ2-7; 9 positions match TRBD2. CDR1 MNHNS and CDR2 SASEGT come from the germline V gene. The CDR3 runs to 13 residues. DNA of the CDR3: TGTGCCAGCAGTGAGGACGCGCGGGAGGGCCTCTGCTTC. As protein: CASSEDAREGLCF.

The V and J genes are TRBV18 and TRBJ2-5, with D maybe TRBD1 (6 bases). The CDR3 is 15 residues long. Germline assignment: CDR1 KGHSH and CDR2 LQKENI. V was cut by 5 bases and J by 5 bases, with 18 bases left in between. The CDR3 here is CASSRRDTQRETQYF. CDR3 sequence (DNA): TGTGCCAGCTCAAGAAGGGACACCCAGAGGGAGACCCAGTACTTC.

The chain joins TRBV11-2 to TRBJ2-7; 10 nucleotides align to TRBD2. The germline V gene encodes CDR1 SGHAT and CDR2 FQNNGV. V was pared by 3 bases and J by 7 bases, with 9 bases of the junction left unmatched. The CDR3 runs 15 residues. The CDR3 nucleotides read TGTGCCAGCAGCTTGACTAGCGGGCCGGGGGGGGAGCAGTACTTC. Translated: CASSLTSGPGGEQYF.

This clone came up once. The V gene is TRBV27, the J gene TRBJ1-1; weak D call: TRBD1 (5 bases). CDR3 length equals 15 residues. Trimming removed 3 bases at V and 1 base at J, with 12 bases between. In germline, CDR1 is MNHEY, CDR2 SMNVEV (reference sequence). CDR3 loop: CASSLLVGGNTEAFF. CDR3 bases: TGTGCCAGCAGTTTGCTCGTCGGGGGGAACACTGAAGCTTTCTTT.

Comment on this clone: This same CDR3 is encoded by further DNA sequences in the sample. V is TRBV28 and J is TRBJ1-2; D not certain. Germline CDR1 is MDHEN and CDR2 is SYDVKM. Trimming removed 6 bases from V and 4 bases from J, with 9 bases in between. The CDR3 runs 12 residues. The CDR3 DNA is TGTGCCAGCAGCCCTAGTGGCTATGGCTACACCTTC. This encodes CASSPSGYGYTF.

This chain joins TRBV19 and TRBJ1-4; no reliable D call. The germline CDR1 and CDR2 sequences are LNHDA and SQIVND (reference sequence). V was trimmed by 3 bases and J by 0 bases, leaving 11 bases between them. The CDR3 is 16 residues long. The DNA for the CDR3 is TGTGCCAGTAGTATCTCCTACAGATCAACTAATGAAAAACTGTTTTTT. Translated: CASSISYRSTNEKLFF.

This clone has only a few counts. CDR3 nucleotides: TGTGCCAGCAGCTTGGGACTAGGTCTCAACGAGCAGTACTTC. Translation: CASSLGLGLNEQYF. The rearrangement uses TRBV7-3 and TRBJ2-7; 8 positions match TRBD2. Germline V lookup: CDR1 SGHTA, CDR2 FQGTGA. With 3 bases clipped from V and 5 bases from J, the junction kept 6 bases outside the gene matches. This CDR3 comprises 14 residues.

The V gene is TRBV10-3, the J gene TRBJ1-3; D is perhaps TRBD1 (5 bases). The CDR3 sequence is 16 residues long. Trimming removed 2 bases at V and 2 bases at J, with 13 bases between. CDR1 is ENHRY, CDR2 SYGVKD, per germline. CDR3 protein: CAISEVDSLAGNTIYF. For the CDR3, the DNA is TGTGCCATCAGTGAGGTTGACAGTTTGGCTGGAAACACCATATATTTT.

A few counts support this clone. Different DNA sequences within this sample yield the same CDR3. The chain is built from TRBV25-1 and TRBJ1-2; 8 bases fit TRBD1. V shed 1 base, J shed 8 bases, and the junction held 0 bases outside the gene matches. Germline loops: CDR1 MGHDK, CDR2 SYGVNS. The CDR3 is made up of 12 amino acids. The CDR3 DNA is TGTGCCAGCAGTGAATCAGGGGGCGGCTACACCTTC. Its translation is CASSESGGGYTF.

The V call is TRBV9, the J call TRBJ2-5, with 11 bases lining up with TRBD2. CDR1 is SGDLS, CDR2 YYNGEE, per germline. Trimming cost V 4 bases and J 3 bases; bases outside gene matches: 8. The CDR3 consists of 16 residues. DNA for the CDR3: TGTGCCAGCAGCTCAAGACTAGCGGGAATAGAAGAGACCCAGTACTTC. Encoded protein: CASSSRLAGIEETQYF. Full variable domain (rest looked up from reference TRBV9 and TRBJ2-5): DSGVTQTPKHLITATGQRVTLRCSPRSGDLSVYWYQQSLDQGLQFLIQYYNGEERAKGNILERFSAQQFPDLHSELNLSSLELGDSALYFCASSSRLAGIEETQYFGPGTRLLVL.

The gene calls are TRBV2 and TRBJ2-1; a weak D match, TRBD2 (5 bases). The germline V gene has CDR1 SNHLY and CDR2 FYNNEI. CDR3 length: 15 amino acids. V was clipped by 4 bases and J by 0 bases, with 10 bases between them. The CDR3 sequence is CASSAERSSYNEQFF. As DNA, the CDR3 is TGTGCCAGCAGTGCCGAGCGGAGCTCCTACAATGAGCAGTTCTTC.

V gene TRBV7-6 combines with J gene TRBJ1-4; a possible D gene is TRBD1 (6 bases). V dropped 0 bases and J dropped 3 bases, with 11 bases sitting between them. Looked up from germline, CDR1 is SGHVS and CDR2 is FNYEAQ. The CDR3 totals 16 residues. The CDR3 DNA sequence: TGTGCCAGCAGCTTAGCGCAGGGGCTTGCTAATGAAAAACTGTTTTTT. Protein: CASSLAQGLANEKLFF.

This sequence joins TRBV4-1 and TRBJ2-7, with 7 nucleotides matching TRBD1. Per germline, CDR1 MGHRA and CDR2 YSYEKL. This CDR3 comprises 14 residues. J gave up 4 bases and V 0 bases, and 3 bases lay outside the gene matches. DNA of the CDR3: TGCGCCAGCAGCCAAGAGGGCAGGGGGTACGAGCAGTACTTC. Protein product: CASSQEGRGYEQYF.

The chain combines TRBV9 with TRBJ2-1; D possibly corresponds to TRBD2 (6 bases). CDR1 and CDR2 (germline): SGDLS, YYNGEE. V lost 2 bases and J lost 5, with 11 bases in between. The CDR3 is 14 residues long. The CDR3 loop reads CASSVGGLHNEQFF. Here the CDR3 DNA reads TGTGCCAGCAGCGTCGGGGGACTCCACAATGAGCAGTTCTTC. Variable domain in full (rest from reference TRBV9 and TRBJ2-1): DSGVTQTPKHLITATGQRVTLRCSPRSGDLSVYWYQQSLDQGLQFLIQYYNGEERAKGNILERFSAQQFPDLHSELNLSSLELGDSALYFCASSVGGLHNEQFFGPGTRLTVL.

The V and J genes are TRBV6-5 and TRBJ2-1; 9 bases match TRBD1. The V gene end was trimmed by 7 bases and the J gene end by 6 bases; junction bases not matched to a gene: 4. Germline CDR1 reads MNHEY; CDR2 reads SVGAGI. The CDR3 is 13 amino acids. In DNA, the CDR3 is TGTGCCAGCACCCAGACAGGGGGCAATGAGCAGTTCTTC. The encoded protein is CASTQTGGNEQFF.

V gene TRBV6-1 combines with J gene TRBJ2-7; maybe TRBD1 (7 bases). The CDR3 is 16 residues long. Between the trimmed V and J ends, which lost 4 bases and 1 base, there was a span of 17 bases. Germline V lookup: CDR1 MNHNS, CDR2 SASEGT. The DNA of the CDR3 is TGTGCCAGCAGTGGGCGGGACAGCGTTATTTCCTACGAGCAGTACTTC. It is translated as CASSGRDSVISYEQYF.

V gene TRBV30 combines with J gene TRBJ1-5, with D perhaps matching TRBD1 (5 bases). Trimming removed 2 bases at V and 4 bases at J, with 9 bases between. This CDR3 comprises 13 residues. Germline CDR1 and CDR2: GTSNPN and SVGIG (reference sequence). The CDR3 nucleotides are TGTGCCTGGAGTCGTGGGGCAAATCAGCCCCAGCATTTT. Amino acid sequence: CAWSRGANQPQHF.

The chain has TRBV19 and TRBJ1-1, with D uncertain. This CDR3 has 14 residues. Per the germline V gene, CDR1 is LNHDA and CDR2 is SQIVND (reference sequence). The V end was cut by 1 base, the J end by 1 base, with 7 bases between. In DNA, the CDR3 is TGTGCCAGTAGTATAGTGGGCCCGAACACTGAAGCTTTCTTT. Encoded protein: CASSIVGPNTEAFF. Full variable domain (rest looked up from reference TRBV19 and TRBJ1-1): DGGITQSPKYLFRKEGQNVTLSCEQNLNHDAMYWYRQDPGQGLRLIYYSQIVNDFQKGDIAEGYSVSREKKESFPLTVTSAQKNPTAFYLCASSIVGPNTEAFFGQGTRLTVV.

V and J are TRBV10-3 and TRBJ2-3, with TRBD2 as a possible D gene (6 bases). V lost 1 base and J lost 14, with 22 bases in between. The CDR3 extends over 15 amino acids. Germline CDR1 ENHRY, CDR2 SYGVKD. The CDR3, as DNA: TGTGCCATCAGTGAGTTCTTAGCGGCCACCAACTCTTCGTATTTT. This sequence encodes CAISEFLAATNSSYF.

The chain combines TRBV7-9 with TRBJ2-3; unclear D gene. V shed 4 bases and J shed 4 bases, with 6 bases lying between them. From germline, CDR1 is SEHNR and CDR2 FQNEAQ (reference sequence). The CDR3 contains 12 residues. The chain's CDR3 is CASSSGPDTQYF. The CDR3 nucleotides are TGTGCCAGCAGCTCTGGCCCAGATACGCAGTATTTT.

The CDR3 here is CAISNRQVSSSWSPEQYF. The CDR3 DNA reads TGTGCCATCAGTAACCGACAGGTCTCGTCGTCCTGGTCTCCTGAGCAGTACTTC. The genes are TRBV10-3 and TRBJ2-7, with D maybe TRBD1 (6 bases). The germline V and J ends were trimmed by 5 bases and 7 bases, with 30 bases remaining between them. Germline CDR1 reads ENHRY; CDR2 reads SYGVKD. The CDR3 length is 18 residues.